These 30 T cell receptor beta chains originate from one sample sequenced in a study of CD8 T cells in Susac syndrome (dated by TCRdb to between 2018 and 2021). Receptors were amplified or captured by the immunoSEQ multiplex PCR assay. RNA was extracted using the RNeasy kit, and roughly 0.5 to 1 microgram was reverse transcribed with random hexamers. Using fastp at Q25 and MiXCR, TCRdb reprocessed the public reads and kept productive beta chains. Here each entry gathers all rows of one CDR3 protein and keeps the most common genes and DNA. The sample table holds 130,000 or so distinct CDR3 sequences, of which roughly 94% were seen once. The top ten constitute approximately 0.089% of the sample. The sample comprised CD4+ T cells from PBMCs. The receptors come from a human donor in good health.

J is TRBJ1-2 and V is TRBV30, with 11 bases aligning to TRBD1. This CDR3 has 12 residues. The germline V gene has CDR1 GTSNPN and CDR2 SVGIG (reference sequence). V lost 6 bases to trimming and J lost 7 bases; unmatched junction nucleotides: 4. CDR3 residues: CACRGQGAGYTF. The DNA for the CDR3 is TGTGCCTGCAGAGGACAGGGGGCTGGCTACACCTTC.

The chain joins TRBV18 to TRBJ2-5; TRBD2 might be the D (5 bases). This CDR3 region has 13 residues. The V gene lost 6 bases and the J gene lost 5 bases, with 13 bases spanning the gap. Germline CDR1 reads KGHSH; CDR2 reads LQKENI. The CDR3 reads CASSPTSAETQYF. CDR3 bases: TGTGCCAGCTCTCCCACTAGTGCGGAGACCCAGTACTTC.

The rearrangement links TRBV20-1 to TRBJ2-7, with D possibly TRBD1 on 5 matching bases. The CDR3 totals 14 residues. V was clipped by 4 bases and J by 3 bases, with 16 bases between them. Germline V gene lookup returns CDR1 DFQATT and CDR2 SNEGSKA (reference sequence). Here the CDR3 reads CSANDRKVYYEQYF. CDR3 nucleotides: TGCAGTGCTAATGACAGAAAAGTCTACTACGAGCAGTACTTC.

The rearrangement uses TRBV29-1 and TRBJ2-7; TRBD2 agrees at 7 bases. CDR3 length: 12 amino acids. From germline, CDR1 is SQVTM and CDR2 ANQGSEA. Germline trimming cut 4 bases from V and 5 bases from J; bases unmatched to any gene: 5. The CDR3 region is CSVGGRGDEQYF. The CDR3 DNA is TGCAGCGTTGGCGGGAGAGGTGACGAGCAGTACTTC.

The rearrangement joins TRBV7-9 to TRBJ2-1, with D possibly being TRBD1 (6 bases). Trimming shortened V by 2 bases and J by 2 bases, and 10 bases separated the two germline ends. The germline CDR1 and CDR2 sequences are SEHNR and FQNEAQ (reference sequence). CDR3 size: 15 residues. DNA for the CDR3: TGTGCCAGCAGCTTAACAGGGAGTCCCTACAATGAGCAGTTCTTC. Its protein product is CASSLTGSPYNEQFF.

The CDR3: CASSSGTGQETQYF. The CDR3 DNA reads TGTGCCAGCAGCTCCGGGACAGGACAAGAGACCCAGTACTTC. The chain combines TRBV7-9 with TRBJ2-5, with 8 bases matching TRBD1. There are 14 residues in the CDR3. V lost 4 bases and J lost 2; bases outside the gene matches: 3. Per germline, CDR1 SEHNR and CDR2 FQNEAQ (reference sequence).

The V gene is TRBV23-1, the J gene TRBJ2-3; 16 bases fit TRBD2. TRBV23-1 is placed among ORFs of uncertain function. The CDR3 sequence is 22 residues long. The V segment lost 2 bases and the J segment 4 bases; nucleotides outside the gene matches: 18. The CDR3 loop reads CASSQPSDRGTSGRASSDTQYF. The CDR3 DNA reads TGCGCCAGCAGTCAACCTTCAGACAGGGGGACTAGCGGGAGGGCGTCGTCAGATACGCAGTATTTT.

This clonotype was detected only once. The V gene is TRBV5-1, the J gene TRBJ2-5, with 7 bases that match TRBD1. Germline CDR1 is SGHRS and CDR2 is YFSETQ. The CDR3 loop spans 15 amino acids. Trimming at V came to 0 bases and at J to 2 bases, leaving 4 bases not matched to a gene. CDR3 residues: CASSLAGQVQETQYF. CDR3 nucleotides: TGCGCCAGCAGCTTGGCCGGACAGGTTCAAGAGACCCAGTACTTC.

V usage is TRBV7-9 and J usage is TRBJ1-5; no clear D. The V and J ends lost 8 bases and 4 bases respectively, with 6 bases between them. The length of the CDR3 is 11 residues. Germline CDR1 SEHNR, CDR2 FQNEAQ (reference sequence). The CDR3 here is CASGSNQPQHF. The CDR3 DNA sequence: TGTGCCAGCGGGTCTAATCAGCCCCAGCATTTT.

The chain carries TRBV19 and TRBJ1-3; D uncertain. Germline V gene data show CDR1 as LNHDA and CDR2 as SQIVND (reference sequence). The ends were cut back, 4 bases at V and 2 bases at J, with 12 bases in the middle. This CDR3 spans 15 amino acids. The CDR3 loop reads CASSTPAKAGNTIYF. The CDR3 DNA reads as TGTGCCAGTAGTACACCCGCCAAAGCTGGAAACACCATATATTTT.

The chain uses TRBV18 and TRBJ1-1, with a tentative D call TRBD1 (5 bases). The CDR3 covers 15 residues. The germline CDR1 and CDR2 sequences are KGHSH and LQKENI. Deletions cut 1 base from V and 3 bases from J, with 12 bases between. The CDR3 DNA reads as TGTGCCAGCTCACCACTGGGGGGGTCGGACACTGAAGCTTTCTTT. Protein product: CASSPLGGSDTEAFF.

The chain carries TRBV29-1 and TRBJ2-1, with 12 nucleotides matching TRBD2. Trimming took 6 bases from V and 8 from J; bases not matched to a gene: 11. CDR1 is SQVTM and CDR2 is ANQGSEA in the germline V gene. CDR3 size: 15 residues. The CDR3 region is CSVAGPSGRVDEQFF. The CDR3 bases are TGCAGCGTCGCCGGCCCTAGCGGGAGGGTGGATGAGCAGTTCTTC.

The chain couples TRBV3-1 to TRBJ2-7, with 13 bases aligning to TRBD2. The germline V gene has CDR1 LGHDT and CDR2 YNNKEL (reference sequence). CDR3 length: 16 amino acids. The ends lost 3 bases at V and 10 bases at J; junction bases unmatched: 12. Here the CDR3 reads CASSQTTGTSGIEQYF. The DNA of the CDR3 is TGTGCCAGCAGCCAGACCACCGGGACTAGCGGGATCGAACAGTACTTC.

CDR3 sequence reads: CASSVASHAGGAVDIQYF. The DNA of the CDR3 is TGTGCCAGCAGCGTAGCTAGCCACGCGGGAGGGGCGGTTGACATTCAGTACTTC. The chain couples TRBV9 to TRBJ2-4, with 9 bases that match TRBD2. Looked up from germline, CDR1 is SGDLS and CDR2 is YYNGEE. The CDR3 contains 18 residues. V lost 0 bases to trimming and J lost 8 bases; unmatched junction nucleotides: 15.

The rearrangement joins TRBV6-5 to TRBJ2-7; 8 bases are a match to TRBD2. V dropped 6 bases and J dropped 5; count of bases not matched to a gene: 9. The CDR3 is 14 residues long. Germline lookup yields CDR1 MNHEY and CDR2 SVGAGI. The CDR3 sequence: CASSYRTSSHEQYF. The CDR3, as DNA: TGTGCCAGCAGCTACCGGACTAGCAGCCACGAGCAGTACTTC.

This CDR3 is CASSLVPIPRGGQYF. As DNA, the CDR3 is TGTGCCAGCAGCTTAGTTCCTATCCCGCGAGGAGGGCAGTACTTC. The V call is TRBV7-8, the J call TRBJ2-7, with D maybe TRBD2 (5 bases). The CDR3 is 15 residues long. In germline, CDR1 is SGHVS, CDR2 FQNEAQ. Deletions cut 1 base from V and 9 bases from J, with 19 bases between. The full variable domain, completed using reference TRBV7-8 and TRBJ2-7, is GAGVSQSPRYKVAKRGQDVALRCDPISGHVSLFWYQQALGQGPEFLTYFQNEAQLDKSGLPSDRFFAERPEGSVSTLKIQRTQQEDSAVYLCASSLVPIPRGGQYFGPGTRLTVT.

CDR3 DNA: TGTGCCAGCAGCTCATCTTTGGGGGTTTACGAGCAGTACTTC. It codes for CASSSSLGVYEQYF. The V and J genes are TRBV7-2 and TRBJ2-7, with D perhaps given as TRBD1 or TRBD2 (5 bases each). V was shortened by 4 bases and J by 4 bases, with 14 bases between the two germline ends. The length of the CDR3 is 14 residues. CDR1 is SGHTA, CDR2 FQGNSA, per germline.

V gene TRBV6-5 combines with J gene TRBJ2-7, with D possibly matching TRBD2 (6 bases). CDR1 and CDR2 (germline): MNHEY, SVGAGI. V shed 4 bases and J shed 1 base, with 14 bases lying between them. The CDR3 runs to 15 residues. This chain's CDR3 is CASSSRDSLSYEQYF. CDR3 sequence (DNA): TGTGCCAGCAGTTCCCGGGACTCCCTATCCTACGAGCAGTACTTC.

V gene TRBV12-3 or TRBV12-4 combines with J gene TRBJ2-7, with 10 bases identical to TRBD1. The CDR3 is 15 residues long. V lost 6 bases to trimming and J lost 1 base; unmatched junction nucleotides: 6. As DNA, the CDR3 is TGTGCCAGCAGGGGACAGGGGAACCCTTCCTACGAGCAGTACTTC. Translating gives CASRGQGNPSYEQYF.

V usage is TRBV5-1 and J usage is TRBJ2-1; D uncertain. The germline V and J ends were trimmed by 3 bases and 10 bases, with 11 bases remaining between them. The length of the CDR3 is 12 residues. Germline V CDR1 and CDR2: SGHRS, YFSETQ. CDR3 amino acids: CASSYLGPEQFF. DNA of the CDR3: TGCGCCAGCAGCTACCTGGGTCCGGAGCAGTTCTTC.

V usage is TRBV6-5 and J usage is TRBJ1-1; 7 bases match TRBD1. The junction had 2 bases not matched to a gene; V was cut back by 5 bases and J by 2 bases. This CDR3 is built from 13 residues. CDR1 MNHEY and CDR2 SVGAGI come from the germline V gene. The CDR3, as DNA: TGTGCCAGCAGTGACAGGGCCAACACTGAAGCTTTCTTT. Amino acids: CASSDRANTEAFF.

In DNA form, the CDR3 reads TGCAGTGCTAGAGAGGCATTTTACGAGCAGTACTTC. Translation: CSAREAFYEQYF. The chain recombines TRBV20-1 with TRBJ2-7; D call uncertain. This CDR3 contains 12 residues. With 0 bases removed from V and 4 bases from J, the gap between germline ends came to 7 bases. Germline lookup yields CDR1 DFQATT and CDR2 SNEGSKA (reference sequence).

The chain recombines TRBV2 with TRBJ2-2, with 7 nucleotides matching TRBD1. This CDR3 spans 14 amino acids. The V and J ends lost 9 bases and 6 bases, in that order; junction bases with no gene match: 10. Germline CDR1 SNHLY, CDR2 FYNNEI. The CDR3 reads CASHRDSLSGELFF. The DNA of the CDR3 is TGTGCCAGTCACCGGGACAGTCTATCCGGGGAGCTGTTTTTT.

The table lists this clonotype with a count of one. V is TRBV30 and J is TRBJ2-5, with TRBD2 matching over 8 bases. The V and J ends lost 2 bases and 5 bases, in that order; junction bases with no gene match: 4. The V gene's germline CDR1 is GTSNPN and CDR2 SVGIG (reference sequence). The CDR3 runs 13 residues. Here the CDR3 DNA reads TGTGCCTGGAGTTTTGGCGGGAGGGAGACCCAGTACTTC. Translating gives CAWSFGGRETQYF.

The chain combines TRBV4-2 with TRBJ2-1; 9 nucleotides line up with TRBD2. The CDR3 length is 16 residues. Germline-derived CDR1 and CDR2 are LGHNA and YNFKEQ. V trimming: 1 base; J trimming: 8 bases; junction bases outside the gene matches: 9. CDR3 residues: CASSQAGGRALDEQFF. CDR3 bases: TGTGCCAGCAGCCAAGCGGGCGGGAGGGCCTTGGATGAGCAGTTCTTC.

V is TRBV6-2 or TRBV6-3 and J is TRBJ1-2; 11 bases are shared with TRBD1. The CDR3 consists of 13 residues. Germline CDR1 is MNHEY and CDR2 is SVGEGT. Trimming removed 7 bases from V and 10 bases from J; junction bases left unmatched: 8. CDR3 region: CASTRTGGDAYTF. CDR3 nucleotide sequence: TGTGCCAGCACCAGGACAGGGGGCGACGCCTACACCTTC.

In DNA form, the CDR3 reads TGTGCCAGCAAGGTGAGCCCGCGTGCGAGTGAGCAGTTCTTC. Protein sequence: CASKVSPRASEQFF. The chain combines TRBV12-3 or TRBV12-4 with TRBJ2-1, with D uncertain. Trimming took off 7 bases at V and 9 bases at J, with 19 bases between the two ends. The CDR3 sequence is 14 residues long.

The gene calls are TRBV3-1 and TRBJ1-1; no clear D. Germline V gene sequence: CDR1 LGHDT, CDR2 YNNKEL (reference sequence). The CDR3 is 15 residues long. V was shortened by 1 base and J by 2 bases, with 11 bases between the two germline ends. CDR3 bases: TGTGCCAGCAGCCAAGGTCAGCCTGGAAACACTGAAGCTTTCTTT. Its translation: CASSQGQPGNTEAFF.

The chain recombines TRBV12-3 or TRBV12-4 with TRBJ2-5; the D is unclear. V gave up 2 bases and J gave up 2 bases, with 12 bases separating them. This CDR3 has 15 amino acids. CDR3 sequence reads: CASSLHGASQETQYF. CDR3 in DNA: TGTGCCAGCAGTTTACACGGTGCGTCACAAGAGACCCAGTACTTC.

This clonotype was counted once. The junction and the germline gene differ at one end; a read error may be behind it. The chain has TRBV3-1 and TRBJ2-3, with unresolved D. The germline V gene has CDR1 LGHDT and CDR2 YNNKEL (reference sequence). The CDR3 is 12 residues long. Here the CDR3 DNA reads TGTGCCAGCAGCCATAGCTCGAGGCAATCGGCTTTT. As protein: CASSHSSRQSAF.